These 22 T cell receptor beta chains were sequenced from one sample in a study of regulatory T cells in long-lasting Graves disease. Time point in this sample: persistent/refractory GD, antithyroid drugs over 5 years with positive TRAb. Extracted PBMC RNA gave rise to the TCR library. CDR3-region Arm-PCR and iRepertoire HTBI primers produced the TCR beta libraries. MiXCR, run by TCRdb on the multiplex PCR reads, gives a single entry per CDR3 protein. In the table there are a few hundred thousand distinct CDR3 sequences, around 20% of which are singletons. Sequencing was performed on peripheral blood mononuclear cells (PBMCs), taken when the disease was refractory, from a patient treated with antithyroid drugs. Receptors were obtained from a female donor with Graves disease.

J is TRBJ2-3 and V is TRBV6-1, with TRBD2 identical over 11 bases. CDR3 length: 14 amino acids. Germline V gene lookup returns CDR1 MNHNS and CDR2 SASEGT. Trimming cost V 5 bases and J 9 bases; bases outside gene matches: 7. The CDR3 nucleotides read TGTGCCAGCAGTAGGGCACTAGCGGGGGTAACGCAGTATTTT. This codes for CASSRALAGVTQYF.

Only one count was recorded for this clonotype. Here the CDR3 DNA reads TGTGCCAGCAAGGACCACAAATCTTCCTACGAGCAGTACTTC. Its translation is CASKDHKSSYEQYF. The rearrangement uses TRBV6-1 and TRBJ2-7; D call uncertain. The CDR3 runs to 14 residues. V was shortened by 7 bases and J by 1 base, with 14 bases between the two germline ends. The germline V gene encodes CDR1 MNHNS and CDR2 SASEGT.

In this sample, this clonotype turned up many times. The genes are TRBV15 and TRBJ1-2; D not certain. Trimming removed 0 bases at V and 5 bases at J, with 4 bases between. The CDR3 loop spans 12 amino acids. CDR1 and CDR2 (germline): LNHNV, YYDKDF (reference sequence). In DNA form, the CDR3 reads TGTGCCACCAGCAGAGATTGGTATGGCTACACCTTC. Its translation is CATSRDWYGYTF. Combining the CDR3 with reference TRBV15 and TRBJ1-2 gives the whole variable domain DAMVIQNPRYQVTQFGKPVTLSCSQTLNHNVMYWYQQKSSQAPKLLFHYYDKDFNNEADTPDNFQSRRPNTSFCFLDIRSPGLGDTAMYLCATSRDWYGYTFGSGTRLTVV.

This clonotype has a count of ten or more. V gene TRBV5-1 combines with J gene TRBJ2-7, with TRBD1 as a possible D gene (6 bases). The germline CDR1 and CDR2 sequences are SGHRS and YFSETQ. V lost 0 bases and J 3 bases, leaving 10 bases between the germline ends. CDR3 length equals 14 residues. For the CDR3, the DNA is TGCGCCAGCAGCTTGGACAACAGGGTCTACGAGCAGTACTTC. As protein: CASSLDNRVYEQYF.

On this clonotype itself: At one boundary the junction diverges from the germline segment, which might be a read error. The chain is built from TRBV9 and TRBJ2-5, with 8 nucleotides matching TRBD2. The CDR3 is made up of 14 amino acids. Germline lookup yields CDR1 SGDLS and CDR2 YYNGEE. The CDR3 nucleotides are TGTGCCAGCAGCTCAGCGGGAGCACAAGAGATCCAGTACTTC. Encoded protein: CASSSAGAQEIQYF.

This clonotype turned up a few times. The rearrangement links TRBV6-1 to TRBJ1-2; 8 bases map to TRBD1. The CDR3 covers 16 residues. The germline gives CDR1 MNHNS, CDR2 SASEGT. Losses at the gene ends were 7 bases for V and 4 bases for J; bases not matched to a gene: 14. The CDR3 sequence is CASNDRDRRLSYGYTF. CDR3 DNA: TGTGCCAGCAATGACCGGGACAGGAGACTGTCCTATGGCTACACCTTC.

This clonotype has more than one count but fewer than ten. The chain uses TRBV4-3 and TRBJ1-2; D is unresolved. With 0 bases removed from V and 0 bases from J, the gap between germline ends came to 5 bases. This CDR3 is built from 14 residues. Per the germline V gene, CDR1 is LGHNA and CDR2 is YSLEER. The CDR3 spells CASSQEQANYGYTF. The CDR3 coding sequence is TGCGCCAGCAGCCAAGAGCAAGCTAACTATGGCTACACCTTC.

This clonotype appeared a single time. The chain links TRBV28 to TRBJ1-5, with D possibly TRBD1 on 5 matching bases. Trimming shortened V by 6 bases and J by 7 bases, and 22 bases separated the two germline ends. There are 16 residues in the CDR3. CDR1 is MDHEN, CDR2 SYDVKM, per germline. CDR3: CASRSQAPGEKQPQHF. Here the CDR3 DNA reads TGTGCCAGCAGATCACAAGCCCCGGGGGAAAAACAGCCCCAGCATTTT.

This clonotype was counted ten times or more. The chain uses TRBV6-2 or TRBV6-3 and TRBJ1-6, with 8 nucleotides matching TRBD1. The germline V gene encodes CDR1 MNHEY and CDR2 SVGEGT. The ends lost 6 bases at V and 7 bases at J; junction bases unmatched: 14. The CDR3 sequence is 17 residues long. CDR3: CASRGLRGTGRNSPLHF. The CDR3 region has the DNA TGTGCCAGCAGGGGGTTAAGGGGGACAGGCCGGAATTCACCCCTCCACTTT.

CDR3 nucleotides: TGCAGTGCTAGCCCGGGAAACGAGCAGTACTTC. Its protein product is CSASPGNEQYF. V is TRBV20-1 and J is TRBJ2-7, with D maybe TRBD2 (5 bases). The CDR3 is 11 amino acids. Per the germline V gene, CDR1 is DFQATT and CDR2 is SNEGSKA (reference sequence). Deletions cut 3 bases from V and 5 bases from J, with 8 bases between.

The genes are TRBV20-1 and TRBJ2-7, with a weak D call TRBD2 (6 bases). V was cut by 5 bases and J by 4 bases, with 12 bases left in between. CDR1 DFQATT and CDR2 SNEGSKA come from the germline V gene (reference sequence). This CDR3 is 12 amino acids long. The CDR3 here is CSASGTLYEQYF. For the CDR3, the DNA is TGCAGTGCTTCCGGGACTCTTTACGAGCAGTACTTC.

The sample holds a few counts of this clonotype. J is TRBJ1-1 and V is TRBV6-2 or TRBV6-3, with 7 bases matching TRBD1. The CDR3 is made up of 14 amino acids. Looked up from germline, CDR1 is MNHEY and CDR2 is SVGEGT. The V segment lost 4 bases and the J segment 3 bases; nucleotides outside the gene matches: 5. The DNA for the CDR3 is TGTGCCAGCAGTTCACAGGGGATGCACACTGAAGCTTTCTTT. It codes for CASSSQGMHTEAFF.

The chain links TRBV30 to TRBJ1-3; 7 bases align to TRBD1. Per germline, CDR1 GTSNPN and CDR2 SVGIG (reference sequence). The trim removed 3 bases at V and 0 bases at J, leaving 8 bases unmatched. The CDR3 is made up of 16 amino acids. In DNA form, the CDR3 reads TGTGCCTGGAGCCAAGGGGGCGGATTCTCTGGAAACACCATATATTTT. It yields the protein CAWSQGGGFSGNTIYF. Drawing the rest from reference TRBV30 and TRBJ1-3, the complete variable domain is SQTIHQWPATLVQPVGSPLSLECTVEGTSNPNLYWYRQAAGRGLQLLFYSVGIGQISSEVPQNLSASRPQDRQFILSSKKLLLSDSGFYLCAWSQGGGFSGNTIYFGEGSWLTVV.

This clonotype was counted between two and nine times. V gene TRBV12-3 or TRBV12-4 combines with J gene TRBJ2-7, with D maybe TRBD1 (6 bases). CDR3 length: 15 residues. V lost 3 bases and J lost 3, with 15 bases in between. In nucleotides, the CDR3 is TGTGCCAGCAGTTTGAGTCAGGGGACGGGCTACGAGCAGTACTTC. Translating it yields CASSLSQGTGYEQYF.

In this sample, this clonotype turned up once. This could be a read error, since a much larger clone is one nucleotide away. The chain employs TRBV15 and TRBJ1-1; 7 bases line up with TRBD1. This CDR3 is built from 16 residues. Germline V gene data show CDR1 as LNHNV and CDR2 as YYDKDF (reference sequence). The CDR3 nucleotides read TGTGCCACCAGCAGAACAGGGGTTTACAGGAACACTGGAGCTTTCTTT. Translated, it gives CATSRTGVYRNTGAFF.

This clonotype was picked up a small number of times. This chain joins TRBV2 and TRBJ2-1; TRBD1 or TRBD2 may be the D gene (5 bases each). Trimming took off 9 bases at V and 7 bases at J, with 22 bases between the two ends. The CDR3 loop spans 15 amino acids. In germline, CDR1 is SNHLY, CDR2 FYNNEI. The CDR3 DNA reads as TGTGCCAGTTACGGGGTTAGACAGACCGAGAATGAGCAGTTCTTC. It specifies CASYGVRQTENEQFF.

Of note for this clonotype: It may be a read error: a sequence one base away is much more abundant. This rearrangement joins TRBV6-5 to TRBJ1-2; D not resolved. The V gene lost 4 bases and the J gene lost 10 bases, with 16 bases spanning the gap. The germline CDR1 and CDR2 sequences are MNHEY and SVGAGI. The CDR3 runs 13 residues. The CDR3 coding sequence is TGTGCCAGCAGTTCTATTAGCCCTCGGGACTACACCTTC. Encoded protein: CASSSISPRDYTF.

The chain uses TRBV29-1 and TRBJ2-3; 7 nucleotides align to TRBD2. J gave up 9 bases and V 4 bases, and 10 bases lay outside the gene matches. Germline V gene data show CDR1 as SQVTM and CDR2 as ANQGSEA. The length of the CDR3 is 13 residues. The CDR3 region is CSVGAAGAATQYF. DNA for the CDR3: TGCAGCGTTGGAGCGGCGGGAGCAGCAACGCAGTATTTT.

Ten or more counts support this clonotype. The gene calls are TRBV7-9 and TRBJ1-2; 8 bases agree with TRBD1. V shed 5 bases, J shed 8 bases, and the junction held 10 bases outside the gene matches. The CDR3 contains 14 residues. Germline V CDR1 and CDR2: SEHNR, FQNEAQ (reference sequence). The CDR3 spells CASSHRPDREGYTF. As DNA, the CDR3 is TGTGCCAGCAGCCACCGACCGGACAGGGAAGGCTACACCTTC.

CDR3 nucleotide sequence: TGTGCCAGCAAGCCCCATTTTTCGGGTACCTACAATGAGCAGTTCTTC. It encodes CASKPHFSGTYNEQFF. The chain is built from TRBV28 and TRBJ2-5; D gene ambiguous. The J call is doubtful: the DNA matches TRBJ2-1 better. The CDR3 consists of 16 residues. In germline, CDR1 is MDHEN, CDR2 SYDVKM.

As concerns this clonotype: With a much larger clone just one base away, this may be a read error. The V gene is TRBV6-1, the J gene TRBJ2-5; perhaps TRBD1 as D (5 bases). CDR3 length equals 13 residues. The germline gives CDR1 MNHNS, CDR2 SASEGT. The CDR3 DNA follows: TGTGCCAGCAGCGTGGACATTCAAGTGACCCAGTACTTC. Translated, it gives CASSVDIQVTQYF.

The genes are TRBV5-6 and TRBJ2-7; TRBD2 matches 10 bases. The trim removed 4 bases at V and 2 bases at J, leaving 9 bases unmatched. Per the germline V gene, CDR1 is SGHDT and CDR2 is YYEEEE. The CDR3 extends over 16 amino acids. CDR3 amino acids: CASSPRRTSGTYEQYF. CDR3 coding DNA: TGTGCCAGCAGCCCTCGTCGGACTAGCGGTACCTACGAGCAGTACTTC. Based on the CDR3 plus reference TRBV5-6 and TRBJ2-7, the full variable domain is DAGVTQSPTHLIKTRGQQVTLRCSPKSGHDTVSWYQQALGQGPQFIFQYYEEEERQRGNFPDRFSGHQFPNYSSELNVNALLLGDSALYLCASSPRRTSGTYEQYFGPGTRLTVT.